The rows below give T cell receptor beta chains drawn from one sample of a study of T cells after posttransplantation cyclophosphamide. Measured with immunoSEQ multiplex PCR; TCRdb has only the in-frame clones, and not every one. Here the sample spans some 52,000 clones, roughly 84% being singletons. Sequenced sample: PBMCs. The receptors shown here come from a man aged 30 to 39 with a blood cancer, CMV-positive, and with a related stem cell donor. CDR3s include the opening cysteine and the closing phenylalanine or tryptophan.

TRBV5-4	TRBJ2-7	CASSRDFAYEQYF
TRBV7-9	TRBJ2-3	CASSRGLAGRTDTQYF
TRBV9	TRBJ2-1	CASSVGLAGGKNEQFF
TRBV6-4	TRBJ1-5	CASSETGLMRPQHF
TRBV29-1	TRBJ1-2	CSASGTGYGYTF
TRBV15	TRBJ1-3	CATSPPRGSLEGNTIYF
TRBV7-9	TRBJ2-1	CASSRGGAGDEQFF
TRBV30	TRBJ1-5	CALTGGGQPQHF
TRBV4-1	TRBJ2-7	CASSQLTGKGSYEQYF
TRBV2	TRBJ2-6	CASIFLPGQGGINVLTF
TRBV9	TRBJ2-1	CASSVELGATNEQFF
TRBV6-5	TRBJ1-4	CASSAQTGGNEKLFF